The next 17 T cell receptor beta chains were all read from a single sample in a study of cytomegalovirus exposure and HLA in healthy donors. The PCR used 60 Vbeta and 13 Jbeta primers. Some clones are missing from TCRdb's copy, which holds only in-frame ones; the method was immunoSEQ multiplex PCR. The sample yields approximately 160,000 clones, around 63% seen once. The sample taken for sequencing was PBMCs. These receptors all come from a woman aged 18-29 years in good health and CMV-seropositive.

In DNA, the CDR3 is TGCGCCAGCAGCCGTCAGGACAGGGGGCCTAATTCACCCCTCCACTTT. Translation: CASSRQDRGPNSPLHF. This chain connects TRBV4-3 to TRBJ1-6; 11 bases match TRBD1. The CDR3 is 16 residues long. V was clipped by 4 bases and J by 6 bases; unmatched bases: 5. CDR1 is LGHNA and CDR2 is YSLEER in the germline V gene.

This chain uses TRBV2 with TRBJ2-5; 9 bases fit TRBD1. Trimming removed 8 bases from V and 4 bases from J; junction bases left unmatched: 8. Germline loops: CDR1 SNHLY, CDR2 FYNNEI. The CDR3 runs to 14 residues. CDR3 residues: CASADRGGGETQYF. CDR3 DNA: TGTGCCAGCGCGGACAGGGGCGGGGGAGAGACCCAGTACTTC.

The chain links TRBV9 to TRBJ2-3, with 9 bases lining up with TRBD2. The CDR3 has 17 amino acids. CDR1 SGDLS and CDR2 YYNGEE come from the germline V gene. Trimming at V came to 0 bases and at J to 6 bases, leaving 11 bases not matched to a gene. The CDR3 region has the DNA TGTGCCAGCAGCGTAGTCGAGCGGGGGGCCCAGAGGGATACGCAGTATTTT. Translation: CASSVVERGAQRDTQYF.

The chain combines TRBV10-3 with TRBJ2-5; D is perhaps TRBD2 (5 bases). The J call could be wrong; TRBJ2-7 is a better fit for the DNA end. The CDR3 is 12 amino acids. The germline V gene encodes CDR1 ENHRY and CDR2 SYGVKD. The CDR3 nucleotides are TGTGCCACCCGGGATGGCTCCTACGAGCAGTACTTC. This codes for CATRDGSYEQYF.

The V call is TRBV6-6, the J call TRBJ2-1; D perhaps matches TRBD2 (6 bases). The CDR3 is 16 amino acids. The germline V gene encodes CDR1 MNHNY and CDR2 SVGAGI (reference sequence). Between the trimmed V and J ends, which lost 5 bases and 3 bases, there was a span of 17 bases. CDR3 coding DNA: TGTGCCAGCAGTCCCACCCGCGGGGACGGCTACAATGAGCAGTTCTTC. Translated, it gives CASSPTRGDGYNEQFF.

The V gene is TRBV5-6, the J gene TRBJ2-1; TRBD1 aligns across 8 bases. Germline CDR1 reads SGHDT; CDR2 reads YYEEEE. V shed 3 bases, J shed 9 bases, and the junction held 11 bases outside the gene matches. CDR3 length equals 15 residues. CDR3 coding DNA: TGTGCCAGCAGCTACGACAGGGGCGTCGGAAGTGAGCAGTTCTTC. It translates to CASSYDRGVGSEQFF.

The CDR3 protein is CASSLAPAGMENEQFF. The CDR3 coding sequence is TGTGCCAGCAGCTTAGCCCCAGCCGGCATGGAGAATGAGCAGTTCTTC. The chain combines TRBV11-2 with TRBJ2-1, with D unclear. V lost 1 base and J 7 bases, leaving 17 bases between the germline ends. Germline CDR1 reads SGHAT; CDR2 reads FQNNGV. The CDR3 is 16 residues long.

V is TRBV4-3 and J is TRBJ2-1, with 12 bases aligning to TRBD2. CDR3 length: 16 amino acids. Germline values: CDR1 LGHNA, CDR2 YSLEER. V trimming: 0 bases; J trimming: 9 bases; junction bases outside the gene matches: 6. This CDR3 is CASSQDRLAGGTEQFF. CDR3 sequence (DNA): TGCGCCAGCAGCCAAGATAGGCTAGCGGGGGGGACTGAGCAGTTCTTC.

The J gene is TRBJ2-7, the V gene TRBV7-2; D is perhaps TRBD2 (5 bases). The CDR3 totals 14 residues. Between the trimmed V and J ends, which lost 1 base and 0 bases, there was a span of 7 bases. CDR1 is SGHTA and CDR2 is FQGNSA in the germline V gene. For the CDR3, the DNA is TGTGCCAGCAGCTTAGATGGGAGCTCCTACGAGCAGTACTTC. Residues: CASSLDGSSYEQYF.

J is TRBJ1-5 and V is TRBV27, with 8 bases matching TRBD1. V was clipped by 3 bases and J by 6 bases; unmatched bases: 1. The germline gives CDR1 MNHEY, CDR2 SMNVEV (reference sequence). This CDR3 comprises 13 residues. The CDR3 sequence is CASSFDRGQPQHF. In nucleotides, the CDR3 is TGTGCCAGCAGTTTTGACAGGGGTCAGCCCCAGCATTTT.

The V call is TRBV19, the J call TRBJ2-1, with 7 bases matching TRBD1. CDR1 is LNHDA and CDR2 is SQIVND in the germline V gene (reference sequence). After removal of 6 bases from V and 6 bases from J, the junction contained 11 bases not matched to a gene. This CDR3 contains 15 residues. CDR3 residues: CASSRQGQFANEQFF. CDR3 nucleotide sequence: TGTGCCAGTAGCCGACAGGGACAGTTCGCCAATGAGCAGTTCTTC.

The table lists this clone with a few counts. The rearrangement uses TRBV5-5 and TRBJ2-7; TRBD1 matches at 7 bases. Trimming took 0 bases from V and 9 from J; bases not matched to a gene: 6. Germline loops: CDR1 SGHKS, CDR2 YYEKEE (reference sequence). The CDR3 loop spans 13 amino acids. The CDR3 protein is CASSLAVTGVQYF. In DNA form, the CDR3 reads TGTGCCAGCAGCTTGGCCGTTACAGGGGTGCAGTACTTC.

Concerning this clone itself: The junction does not match germline at one end; this may be a read error. This rearrangement joins TRBV5-5 to TRBJ1-5; no reliable D call. Per germline, CDR1 SGHKS and CDR2 YYEKEE (reference sequence). The CDR3 sequence is 13 residues long. CDR3 nucleotides: TGTGCGAGCAGCCTTCGGGGAGATCAGCCCCAGCATTTT. Encoded protein: CASSLRGDQPQHF.

J is TRBJ1-4 and V is TRBV9; D uncertain. Per germline, CDR1 SGDLS and CDR2 YYNGEE. Trimming took 0 bases from V and 1 from J, leaving 7 bases between them. The CDR3 contains 15 residues. The CDR3 here is CASSVGDGTNEKLFF. CDR3 nucleotides: TGTGCCAGCAGCGTAGGAGATGGAACTAATGAAAAACTGTTTTTT.

This clone came up a few times. The rearrangement joins TRBV6-6 to TRBJ1-5; D may be TRBD1 (5 bases). V gave up 4 bases and J gave up 5 bases, with 9 bases separating them. Germline V gives CDR1 MNHNY, CDR2 SVGAGI (reference sequence). The length of the CDR3 is 13 residues. As DNA, the CDR3 is TGTGCCAGCAGTTCCCGACAGTATCAGCCCCAGCATTTT. Its translation: CASSSRQYQPQHF.

The rearrangement uses TRBV5-1 and TRBJ1-1; 7 nucleotides align to TRBD1. The CDR3 sequence is 15 residues long. J lost 4 bases, V lost 4 bases, and 10 bases had no gene match. Germline CDR1 and CDR2: SGHRS and YFSETQ. CDR3 amino acids: CASSGGTAPGTEAFF. CDR3 bases: TGCGCCAGCAGCGGGGGGACAGCCCCCGGCACTGAAGCTTTCTTT.

This chain links TRBV9 with TRBJ2-1; 7 bases fit TRBD1. Trimming cost V 3 bases and J 0 bases; bases outside gene matches: 0. CDR1 and CDR2 from the germline V gene are SGDLS and YYNGEE. This CDR3 has 14 amino acids. The CDR3 DNA is TGTGCCAGCAGCGACAGGGGCTCCTACAATGAGCAGTTCTTC. Translating gives CASSDRGSYNEQFF.